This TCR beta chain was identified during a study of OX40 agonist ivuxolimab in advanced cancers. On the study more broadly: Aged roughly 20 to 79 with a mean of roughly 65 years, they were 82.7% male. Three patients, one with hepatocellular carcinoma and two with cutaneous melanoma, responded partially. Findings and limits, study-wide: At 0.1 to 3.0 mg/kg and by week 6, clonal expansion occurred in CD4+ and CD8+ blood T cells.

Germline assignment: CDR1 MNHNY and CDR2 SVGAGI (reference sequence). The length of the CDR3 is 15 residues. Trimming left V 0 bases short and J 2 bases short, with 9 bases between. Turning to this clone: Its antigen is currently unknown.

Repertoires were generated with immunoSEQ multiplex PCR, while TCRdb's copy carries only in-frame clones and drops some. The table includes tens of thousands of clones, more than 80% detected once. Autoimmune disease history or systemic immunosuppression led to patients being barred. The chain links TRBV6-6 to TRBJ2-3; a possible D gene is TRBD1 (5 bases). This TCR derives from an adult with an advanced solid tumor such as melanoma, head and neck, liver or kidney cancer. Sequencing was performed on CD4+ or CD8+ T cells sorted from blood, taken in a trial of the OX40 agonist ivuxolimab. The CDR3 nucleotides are TGTGCCAGCAGTTACTCTCAGGGCGTCACAGATACGCAGTATTTT. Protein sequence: CASSYSQGVTDTQYF.